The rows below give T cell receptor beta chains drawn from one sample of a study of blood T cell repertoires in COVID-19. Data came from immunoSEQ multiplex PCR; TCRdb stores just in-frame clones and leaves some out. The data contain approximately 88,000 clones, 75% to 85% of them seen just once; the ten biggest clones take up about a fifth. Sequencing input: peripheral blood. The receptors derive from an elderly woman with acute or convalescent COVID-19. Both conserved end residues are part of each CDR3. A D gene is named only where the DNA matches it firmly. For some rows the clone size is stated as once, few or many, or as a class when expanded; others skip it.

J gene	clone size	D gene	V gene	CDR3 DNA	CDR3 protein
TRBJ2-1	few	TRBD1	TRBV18	TGTGCCAGCTCACAGGACAGGGGGCGCCTGAATGAGCAGTTCTTC	CASSQDRGRLNEQFF
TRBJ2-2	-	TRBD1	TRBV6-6	TGTGCCAGCAGCCCCGGGACAGGTGGGGGCACCGGGGAGCTGTTTTTT	CASSPGTGGGTGELFF
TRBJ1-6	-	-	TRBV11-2	TGTGCCAGCAGCTTACAACTCTGGAATTCACCCCTCCACTTT	CASSLQLWNSPLHF
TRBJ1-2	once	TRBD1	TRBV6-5	TGTGCCAGCAGTTGGACAGGGGGTGGCTACACCTTC	CASSWTGGGYTF
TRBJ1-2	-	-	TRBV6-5	TGTGCCAGCACTACGGGGTTCTATGGCTACACCTTC	CASTTGFYGYTF
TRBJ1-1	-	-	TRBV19	TGTGCCAGTAGTATAGGCGGGGGGACTGAAGCTTTCTTT	CASSIGGGTEAFF
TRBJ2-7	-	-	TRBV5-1	TGCGCCAGCAGCCCTGGAGGGTCGGCTTTCTACGAGCAGTACTTC	CASSPGGSAFYEQYF
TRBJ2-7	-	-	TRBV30	TGTGCCTGCAACAGGGTCTACGAGCAGTACTTC	CACNRVYEQYF
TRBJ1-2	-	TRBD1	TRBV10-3	TGTGCCATCAGTGAGGGGACAGACTCAGGCTATGGCTACACCTTC	CAISEGTDSGYGYTF
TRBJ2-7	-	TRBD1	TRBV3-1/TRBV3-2	TGTGCCAGCAGCCGGGGGACAGGAACCCCCTACGAGCAGTACTTC	CASSRGTGTPYEQYF
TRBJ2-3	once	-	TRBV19	TGTGCCAGTAGTATTGGAGGGGCGGCTACGCAGTATTTT	CASSIGGAATQYF
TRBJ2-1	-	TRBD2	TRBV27	TGTGCCAGCACAAGGACTAGCGGACCCCGGACCTACAATGAGCAGTTCTTC	CASTRTSGPRTYNEQFF
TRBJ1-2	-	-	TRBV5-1	TGCGCCAGCAGCTTGTCCGAGGGAATAAAGCATGGCTACACCTTC	CASSLSEGIKHGYTF
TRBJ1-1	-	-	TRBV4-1	TGCGCCAGCAGCCAAGCCCCCCTTCGGGAGAACACTGAAGCTTTCTTT	CASSQAPLRENTEAFF
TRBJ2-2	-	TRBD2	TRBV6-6	TGTGCCAGCAGGCAAGCGGGGGGGAACACCGGGGAGCTGTTTTTT	CASRQAGGNTGELFF
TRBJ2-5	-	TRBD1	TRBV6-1	TGTGCCAGCAGTGAAAGTCGGGCCCTCAGGGGGCAAGAGACCCAGTACTTC	CASSESRALRGQETQYF